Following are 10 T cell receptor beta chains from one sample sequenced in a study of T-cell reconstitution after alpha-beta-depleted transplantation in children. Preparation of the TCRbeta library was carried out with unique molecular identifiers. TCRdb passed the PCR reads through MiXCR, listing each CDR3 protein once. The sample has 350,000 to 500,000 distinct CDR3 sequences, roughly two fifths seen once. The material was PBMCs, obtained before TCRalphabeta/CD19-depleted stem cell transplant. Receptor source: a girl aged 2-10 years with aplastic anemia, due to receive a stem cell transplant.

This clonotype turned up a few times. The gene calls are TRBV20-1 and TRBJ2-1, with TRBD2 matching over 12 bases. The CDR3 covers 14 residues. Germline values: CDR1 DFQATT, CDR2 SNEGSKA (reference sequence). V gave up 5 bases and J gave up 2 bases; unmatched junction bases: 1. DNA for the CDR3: TGCAGTGCTCGGACTAGCGGGACCTACAATGAGCAGTTCTTC. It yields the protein CSARTSGTYNEQFF.

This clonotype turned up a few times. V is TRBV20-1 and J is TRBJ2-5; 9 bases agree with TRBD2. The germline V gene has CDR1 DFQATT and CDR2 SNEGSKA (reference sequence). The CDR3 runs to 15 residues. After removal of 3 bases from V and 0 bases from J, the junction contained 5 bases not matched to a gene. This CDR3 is CSARTSGRHQETQYF. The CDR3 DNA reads TGCAGTGCTAGGACTAGCGGAAGACACCAAGAGACCCAGTACTTC.

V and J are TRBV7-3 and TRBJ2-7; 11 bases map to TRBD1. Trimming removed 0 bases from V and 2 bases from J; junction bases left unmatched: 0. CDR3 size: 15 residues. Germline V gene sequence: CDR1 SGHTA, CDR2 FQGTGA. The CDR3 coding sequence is TGTGCCAGCAGCTTAACGGGACAGGGGGCCTACGAGCAGTACTTC. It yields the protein CASSLTGQGAYEQYF.

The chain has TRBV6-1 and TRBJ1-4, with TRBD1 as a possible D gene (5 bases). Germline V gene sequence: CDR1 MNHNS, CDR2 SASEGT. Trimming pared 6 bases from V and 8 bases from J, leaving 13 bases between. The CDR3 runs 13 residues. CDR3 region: CASSRGIEEKLFF. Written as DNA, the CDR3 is TGTGCCAGCAGCCGGGGGATTGAAGAAAAACTGTTTTTT.

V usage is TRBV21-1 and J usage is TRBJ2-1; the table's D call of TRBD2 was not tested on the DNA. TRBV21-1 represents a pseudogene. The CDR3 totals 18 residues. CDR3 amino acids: CASSKEWDSSGSWDEQFF. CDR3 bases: TGTGCCAGCAGCAAAGAGTGGGATTCTAGCGGGAGCTGGGATGAGCAGTTCTTC.

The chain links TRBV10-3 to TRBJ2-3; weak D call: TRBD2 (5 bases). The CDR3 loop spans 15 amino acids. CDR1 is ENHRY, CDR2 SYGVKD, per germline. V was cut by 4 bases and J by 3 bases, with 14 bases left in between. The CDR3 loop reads CAISAGGRRTDTQYF. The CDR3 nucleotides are TGTGCCATCAGTGCTGGAGGACGTCGAACAGATACGCAGTATTTT.

The CDR3 is CSVVERSSYEQYF. The CDR3 coding sequence is TGCAGCGTTGTGGAGCGGAGCTCCTACGAGCAGTACTTC. The V and J genes are TRBV29-1 and TRBJ2-7; D possibly corresponds to TRBD2 (5 bases). The CDR3 is 13 amino acids. V was cut by 4 bases and J by 0 bases, with 10 bases left in between. Germline CDR1 reads SQVTM; CDR2 reads ANQGSEA.

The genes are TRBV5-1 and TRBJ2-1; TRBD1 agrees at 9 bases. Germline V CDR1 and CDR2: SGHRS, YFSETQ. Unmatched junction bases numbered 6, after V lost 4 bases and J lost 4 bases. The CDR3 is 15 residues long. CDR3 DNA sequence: TGCGCCAGCAGCAATTTCGGGACAGGGTACAATGAGCAGTTCTTC. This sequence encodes CASSNFGTGYNEQFF.

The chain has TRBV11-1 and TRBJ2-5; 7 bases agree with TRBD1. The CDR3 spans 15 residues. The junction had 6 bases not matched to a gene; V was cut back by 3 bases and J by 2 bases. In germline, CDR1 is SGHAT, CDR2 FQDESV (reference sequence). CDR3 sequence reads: CASSLPGQKQETQYF. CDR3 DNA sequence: TGTGCCAGCAGCTTGCCGGGACAGAAACAAGAGACCCAGTACTTC.

For the CDR3, the DNA is TGTGCCAGCAGCCCCAGGCCGGGACTAGCGGGAGAGGGGACAGATACGCAGTATTTT. Translation gives CASSPRPGLAGEGTDTQYF. The V call is TRBV28, the J call TRBJ2-3; 14 nucleotides align to TRBD2. After removal of 6 bases from V and 3 bases from J, the junction contained 14 bases not matched to a gene. Germline V gene data show CDR1 as MDHEN and CDR2 as SYDVKM. This CDR3 spans 19 amino acids.